These 10 T cell receptor beta chains share one sample of origin, sequenced in a study of T cells in Graves' hyperthyroidism and ophthalmopathy. TCR beta CDR3 regions were amplified from RNA. TCR CDR3 regions were first amplified by RT-PCR with HTBI primers. TCRdb analysed the multiplex PCR reads with MiXCR anew, one entry per CDR3 protein. The data show 300,000 or so distinct CDR3 sequences, about 20% seen once. Sequenced: blood. The origin of the receptors is a woman aged 45 to 65 with Graves' hyperthyroidism.

On this clonotype: One base away lies a much larger clone, so this may be a sequencing read error. The rearrangement uses TRBV11-2 and TRBJ2-3; 7 bases are shared with TRBD2. From germline, CDR1 is SGHAT and CDR2 FQNNGV. Unmatched junction bases numbered 7, after V lost 4 bases and J lost 0 bases. This CDR3 is built from 16 residues. The CDR3 bases are TGTGCCAGCAGCTCCTGGACTAGTGCTAGCACAGATACGCAGTATTTT. This encodes CASSSWTSASTDTQYF.

This clonotype was recorded many times. The rearrangement links TRBV5-8 to TRBJ2-7, with 10 bases aligning to TRBD1. Germline assignment: CDR1 SGHTS and CDR2 YDEGEE. CDR3 length: 15 amino acids. The ends lost 4 bases at V and 6 bases at J; junction bases unmatched: 10. The CDR3 reads CASSPGTGEGGEQYF. The DNA for the CDR3 is TGTGCCAGCAGCCCCGGGACAGGGGAAGGGGGCGAGCAGTACTTC.

Many counts were recorded for this clonotype. V and J are TRBV12-3 or TRBV12-4 and TRBJ1-1, with D unresolved. Trimming pared 3 bases from V and 1 base from J, leaving 3 bases between. The CDR3 covers 12 residues. The CDR3 sequence is CASSFGNTEAFF. CDR3 coding DNA: TGTGCCAGCAGTTTCGGGAACACTGAAGCTTTCTTT.

This clonotype was picked up a small number of times. The V call is TRBV6-1, the J call TRBJ2-3, with 10 bases lining up with TRBD2. The V gene end was trimmed by 1 base and the J gene end by 5 bases; junction bases not matched to a gene: 9. The CDR3 loop spans 17 amino acids. Germline V gene lookup returns CDR1 MNHNS and CDR2 SASEGT. Here the CDR3 reads CASSEVASGSVGDTQYF. The DNA of the CDR3 is TGTGCCAGCAGTGAAGTCGCTAGCGGGAGTGTTGGAGATACGCAGTATTTT.

This clonotype was detected a few times. The CDR3 region is CASSLDGNSNQPQHF. In DNA, the CDR3 is TGCGCCAGCAGCTTGGACGGGAATAGCAATCAGCCCCAGCATTTT. J is TRBJ1-5 and V is TRBV5-1; D unclear. The V end lost 0 bases, the J end lost 0 bases, and 7 bases lay between the germline ends. Germline V CDR1 and CDR2: SGHRS, YFSETQ. The CDR3 covers 15 residues.

This clonotype was seen only a few times. CDR3 bases: TGTGCCAGCAGTTCGGACAGTCTGAACACTGAAGCTTTCTTT. Translated: CASSSDSLNTEAFF. This rearrangement joins TRBV28 to TRBJ1-1; maybe TRBD1 (6 bases). Trimming took off 4 bases at V and 0 bases at J, with 9 bases between the two ends. The length of the CDR3 is 14 residues. The germline V gene encodes CDR1 MDHEN and CDR2 SYDVKM.

The chain links TRBV6-1 to TRBJ2-7; D unclear. Trimming stripped 0 bases from V and 6 bases from J, with 21 bases between. CDR1 and CDR2 (germline): MNHNS, SASEGT. The CDR3 spans 17 residues. Here the CDR3 DNA reads TGTGCCAGCAGTGAAGCGGGAATGGCCAGAAGGGCCTTCGAGCAGTACGTC. Its translation: CASSEAGMARRAFEQYV.

This clonotype was observed a handful of times. The chain has TRBV4-1 and TRBJ2-5, with 8 bases identical to TRBD2. CDR1 is MGHRA, CDR2 YSYEKL, per germline. The CDR3 length is 17 residues. J lost 3 bases, V lost 0 bases, and 9 bases had no gene match. The CDR3 nucleotides read TGCGCCAGCAGCCAAGAGGGGGCGGGGGGAAACAAAGAGACCCAGTACTTC. Protein: CASSQEGAGGNKETQYF.

In this sample, this clonotype turned up many times. This chain links TRBV5-1 with TRBJ2-1; D call uncertain. CDR1 SGHRS and CDR2 YFSETQ come from the germline V gene. The germline V and J ends were trimmed by 3 bases and 5 bases, with 9 bases remaining between them. This CDR3 spans 13 amino acids. The CDR3 coding sequence is TGCGCCAGCAGCTGGGTAGGAGACAATGAGCAGTTCTTC. Translating it yields CASSWVGDNEQFF.

This clonotype was seen a few times. The chain couples TRBV6-2 or TRBV6-3 to TRBJ2-5; D not certain. The V and J ends lost 2 bases and 0 bases respectively, with 4 bases between them. Germline CDR1 and CDR2: MNHEY and SVGEGT. CDR3 length: 13 amino acids. The CDR3 loop reads CASSYVNQETQYF. The DNA for the CDR3 is TGTGCCAGCAGTTACGTCAACCAAGAGACCCAGTACTTC.